The sample holds a few counts of the clone carrying this T cell receptor (beta chain). Its antigen is currently unknown. This sample was taken from a study of blood T cells in healthy people across ages. Overall study results and limits: Older age went with lower TCR beta diversity per million T cells, in a roughly linear way.

A second roughly 6 to 12 cycle PCR used barcoded and J-beta primers. TCRdb called the 5' RACE reads again in MiXCR, with one record for every CDR3 protein. In the table there are some 1.4 million distinct CDR3 sequences, 40% to 50% of which are singletons. Sequenced input: blood. The TCR was taken from a young woman in good health.

In nucleotides, the CDR3 is TGTGCCAGCAGCCCAGGAAGCGGACACAATGAGCAGTTCTTC. Protein: CASSPGSGHNEQFF. This sequence joins TRBV11-2 and TRBJ2-1; TRBD2 might be the D (5 bases). Germline lookup yields CDR1 SGHAT and CDR2 FQNNGV. Trimming took off 5 bases at V and 5 bases at J, with 13 bases between the two ends. The length of the CDR3 is 14 residues.